This T cell receptor beta chain was identified in a study of tumor-infiltrating lymphocytes in primary liver carcinoma. For the study at large: Staging of the tumors gave T1-T3 N0M0, with widths of about 4.2 to 11 cm.

Unmatched junction bases numbered 11, after V lost 0 bases and J lost 8 bases. CDR1 is LGHNA and CDR2 is YSLEER in the germline V gene. The CDR3 spans 17 residues. Production of TCR beta cDNA used about 500 ng total RNA together with a constant-region primer. Modified slightly, ARM-PCR produced TCR beta libraries over three nested multiplex PCR rounds. Use of TRBV1-TRBV30 forward primers with a C-beta reverse primer characterized the first two PCR rounds, which lasted 10 cycles each. Via MiXCR, TCRdb re-called the multiplex PCR reads, giving one row per CDR3 protein. The table has roughly 49,000 distinct CDR3 sequences, 65% to 85% seen once. This clonotype came up a few times. The tissue used was unsorted bulk material of about 19-34 mg. RNA and DNA were co-extracted from it with the AllPrep DNA/RNA mini kit. Surgical resection treated primary liver carcinoma in the patients. Among the patients, all had chronic HBV infection and none had been treated.

This chain connects TRBV4-3 to TRBJ2-1, with 9 bases identical to TRBD2. The receptor's source is a man aged 35 to 55 with primary liver carcinoma and hepatitis B virus infection. Sequencing was carried out using liver tumor tissue from sampling region 5. Indicated subset: tumor region T5, tumor centre. This CDR3 reads CASSQEPQAGGLDEQFF. The CDR3 coding sequence is TGCGCCAGCAGCCAAGAGCCCCAAGCGGGAGGTTTGGATGAGCAGTTCTTC.